This T cell receptor (beta chain) was captured by sequencing in a study of T cell repertoires in cytomegalovirus infection. This clonotype was observed a single time. The antigen is unknown. Germline CDR1 LNHNV, CDR2 YYDKDF (reference sequence). V was cut by 4 bases and J by 2 bases, with 20 bases left in between. CDR3 length equals 18 residues. TCRdb re-derived calls from the reads in MiXCR, one entry per CDR3 protein. In the table there are 650,000 to 850,000 distinct CDR3 sequences, approximately 32% of which are singletons. The V and J genes are TRBV15 and TRBJ2-2, with D perhaps TRBD1 or TRBD2 (6 bases each). The receptor comes from a human donor in good health (CMV status not recorded). Some clones in this sample may be carry-over from other donors' samples. The sequences come from cultured CD8+ T cells from PBMCs, collected from culture after CMV antigen stimulation. CDR3 sequence: CATSNLTPGAVNTGELFF. The CDR3 DNA sequence: TGTGCCACCAGCAACCTAACCCCGGGGGCCGTAAACACCGGGGAGCTGTTTTTT.